This TCR beta chain was identified during a study of T cell repertoires in cytomegalovirus infection (dated by TCRdb to between 2018 and 2020). About the investigation overall: The HLA type of each donor mattered for the analysis, because public TCR beta signatures pointed to carriage of CMV infection along with the matching HLA type. The full study reports these points: In both this cohort and an independent cohort of more than 350 donors, the cumulative frequency of public TCR beta family members distinguished carriers of CMV infection plus the relevant HLA type. The ex vivo response was dominated by HLA-C-restricted CMV-specific TCR beta clonotypes, and the single most frequent clonotype in two of eight donors was supplied by these HLA-C-restricted clonotypes.

Sequenced on an Illumina HiSeq 1500. TCRdb reworked the public reads: Q25 trimming with fastp, MiXCR clone assembly, productive beta chains retained. A single entry per CDR3 protein holds the most common genes and DNA from its merged rows. A total of 200,000 to 300,000 distinct CDR3 sequences appear in this sample, 10% to 15% of them only once. 1.5% to 2% of the sample lies in the top ten. From a lookup of the germline V gene, CDR1 and CDR2 are MDHEN and SYDVKM. Relative to germline, V is 10 bases shorter and J is 0 bases shorter, with 7 bases between their ends. The CDR3 runs 12 amino acids, cysteine and phenylalanine included. The read is trimmed to its CDR3 DNA, 36 bases read in frame from base 1. Ten or more counts support this clonotype. Its recognized antigen is unknown. No base qualities exist here, and no much larger clone lies one base off it.

The V and J genes are TRBV28 and TRBJ1-3, with the D gene uncertain. Input material: PBMCs. The source is a human donor in good health (CMV status not recorded). Some clones in this sample may be carry-over from other donors' samples. The bases read TGTGCCACAGAAGGCTCTGGAAACACCATATATTTT. Its amino acids are CATEGSGNTIYF.